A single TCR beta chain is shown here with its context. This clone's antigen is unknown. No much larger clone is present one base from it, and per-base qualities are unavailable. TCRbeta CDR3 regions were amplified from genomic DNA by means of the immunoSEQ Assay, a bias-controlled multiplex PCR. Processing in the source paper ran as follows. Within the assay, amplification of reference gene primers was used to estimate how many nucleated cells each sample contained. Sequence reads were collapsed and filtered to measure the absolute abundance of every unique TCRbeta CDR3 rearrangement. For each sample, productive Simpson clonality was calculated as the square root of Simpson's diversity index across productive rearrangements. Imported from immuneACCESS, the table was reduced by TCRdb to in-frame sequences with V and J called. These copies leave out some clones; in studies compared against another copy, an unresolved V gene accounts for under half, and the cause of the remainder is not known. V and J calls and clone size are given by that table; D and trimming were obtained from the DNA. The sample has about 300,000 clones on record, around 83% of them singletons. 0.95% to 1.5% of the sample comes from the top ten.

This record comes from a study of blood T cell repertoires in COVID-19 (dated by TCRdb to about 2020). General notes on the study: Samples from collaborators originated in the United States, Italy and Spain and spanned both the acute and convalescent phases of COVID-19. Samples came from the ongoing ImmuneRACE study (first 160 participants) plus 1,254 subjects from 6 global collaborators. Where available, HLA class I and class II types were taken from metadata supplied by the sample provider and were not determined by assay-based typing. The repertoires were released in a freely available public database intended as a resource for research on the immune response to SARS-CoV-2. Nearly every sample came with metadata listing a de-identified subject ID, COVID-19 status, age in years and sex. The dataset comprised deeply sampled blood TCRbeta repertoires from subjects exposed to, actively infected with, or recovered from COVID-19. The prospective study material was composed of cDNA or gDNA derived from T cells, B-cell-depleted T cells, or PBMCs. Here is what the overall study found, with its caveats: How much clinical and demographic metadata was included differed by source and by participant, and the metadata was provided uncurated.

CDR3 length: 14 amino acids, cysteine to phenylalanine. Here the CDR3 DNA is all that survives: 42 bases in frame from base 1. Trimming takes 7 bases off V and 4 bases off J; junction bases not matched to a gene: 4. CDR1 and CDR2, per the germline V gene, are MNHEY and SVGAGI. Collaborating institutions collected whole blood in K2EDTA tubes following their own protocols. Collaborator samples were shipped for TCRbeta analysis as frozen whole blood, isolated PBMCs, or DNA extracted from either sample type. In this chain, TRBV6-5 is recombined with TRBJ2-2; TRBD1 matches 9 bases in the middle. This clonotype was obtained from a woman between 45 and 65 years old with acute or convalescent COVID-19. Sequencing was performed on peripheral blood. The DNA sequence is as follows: TGTGCCAGCACTCCGACAGGGGGCACCGGGGAGCTGTTTTTT. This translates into CASTPTGGTGELFF.